This TCR beta chain was obtained from a study of blood T cells in healthy people across ages. Germline V lookup: CDR1 SNHLY, CDR2 FYNNEI. The CDR3 consists of 10 residues. Trimming shortened V by 7 bases and J by 7 bases, and 5 bases separated the two germline ends. General study points: TCR beta diversity tracked closely with naive T cell percentage. Greater diversity and more naive CD4+ cells were seen in long-lived donors than in aged donors.

Notes on this clonotype: The antigen is unknown.

Through a sample-barcoded 5' primer and a J-beta primer mix, a second PCR was run for roughly 7 to 12 cycles. Each CDR3 protein is one row after TCRdb ran MiXCR on the 5' RACE reads. The sample lists 1.5 million to 1.9 million distinct CDR3 sequences, less than 45% occurring once. The gene calls are TRBV2 and TRBJ1-5; D may be TRBD1 (5 bases). This TCR came from a woman aged 18-30 years in good health. The specimen was blood. The CDR3 DNA follows: TGTGCCAGCAAGGGGCAGCCCCAGCATTTT. Its translation is CASKGQPQHF.